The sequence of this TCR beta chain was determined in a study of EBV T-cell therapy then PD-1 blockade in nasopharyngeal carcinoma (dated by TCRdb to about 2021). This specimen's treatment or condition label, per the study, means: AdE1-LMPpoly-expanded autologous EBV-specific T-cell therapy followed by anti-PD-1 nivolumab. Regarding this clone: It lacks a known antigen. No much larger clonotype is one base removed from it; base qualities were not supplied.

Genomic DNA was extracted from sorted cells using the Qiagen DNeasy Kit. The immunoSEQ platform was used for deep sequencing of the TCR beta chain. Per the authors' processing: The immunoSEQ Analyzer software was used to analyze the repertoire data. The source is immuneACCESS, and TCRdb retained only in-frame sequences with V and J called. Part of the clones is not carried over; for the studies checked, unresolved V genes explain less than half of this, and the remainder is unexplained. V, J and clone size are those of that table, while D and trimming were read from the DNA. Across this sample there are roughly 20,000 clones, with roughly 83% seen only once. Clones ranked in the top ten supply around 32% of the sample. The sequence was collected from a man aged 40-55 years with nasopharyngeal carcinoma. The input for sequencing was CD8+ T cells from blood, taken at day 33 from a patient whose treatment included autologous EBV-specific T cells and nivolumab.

The CDR3 region has the sequence CASSPGQDDTDTQYF. In nucleotide form, the sequence is TGTGCCAGCAGTCCCGGTCAGGACGACACAGATACGCAGTATTTT. The V gene is TRBV6-2 or TRBV6-3 and the J gene is TRBJ2-3; no D gene is confidently identified. V is clipped by 5 bases and J by 2 bases, and the sequence between their germline boundaries is 14 bases long. From the cysteine up to the phenylalanine, the CDR3 has a length of 15 residues. Here the CDR3 DNA is all that survives: 45 bases in frame from base 1. CDR1 MNHEY and CDR2 SVGEGT are derived from the germline V gene.